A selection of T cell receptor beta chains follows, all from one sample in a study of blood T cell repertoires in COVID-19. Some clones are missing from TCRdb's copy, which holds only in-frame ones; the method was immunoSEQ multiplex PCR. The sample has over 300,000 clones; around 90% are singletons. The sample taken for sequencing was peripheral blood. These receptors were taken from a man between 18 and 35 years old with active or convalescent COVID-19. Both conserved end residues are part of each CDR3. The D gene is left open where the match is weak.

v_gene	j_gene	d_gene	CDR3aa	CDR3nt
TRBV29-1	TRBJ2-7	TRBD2	CSGLAETYEQYF	TGCAGCGGGCTAGCGGAAACCTACGAGCAGTACTTC
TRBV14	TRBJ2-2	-	CASSPRPNTGELFF	TGTGCCAGCAGCCCGCGCCCAAACACCGGGGAGCTGTTTTTT
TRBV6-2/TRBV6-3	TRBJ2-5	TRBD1	CASSNRDRVERRETQYF	TGTGCCAGCAGTAACCGGGACAGGGTAGAACGGAGAGAGACCCAGTACTTC
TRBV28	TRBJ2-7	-	CASSLEGSVFF	TGTGCCAGCAGTTTGGAGGGAAGTGTCTTCTTC
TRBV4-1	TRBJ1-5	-	CASSQESGAAGNQPQHF	TGCGCCAGCAGCCAAGAGAGCGGGGCTGCTGGGAATCAGCCCCAGCATTTT
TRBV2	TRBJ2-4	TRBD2	CASSPTSGRVIAKNIQYF	TGTGCCAGCAGTCCGACTAGCGGGAGGGTTATAGCCAAAAACATTCAGTACTTC
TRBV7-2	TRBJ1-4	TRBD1	CASSQDRGSEKLFF	TGTGCCAGCAGCCAGGACAGGGGTTCTGAAAAACTGTTTTTT
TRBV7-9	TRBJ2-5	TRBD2	CASSLSAGVPQETQYF	TGTGCCAGCAGCTTATCAGCGGGAGTTCCCCAAGAGACCCAGTACTTC
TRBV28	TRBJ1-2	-	CASSTGQGYTF	TGTGCCAGCAGTACGGGACAAGGCTACACCTTC
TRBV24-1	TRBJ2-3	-	CATSLGQGSTDTQYF	TGTGCCACCAGTCTCGGGCAGGGTAGCACAGATACGCAGTATTTT
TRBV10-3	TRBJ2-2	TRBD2	CAISGGGAVTAGELFF	TGTGCCATCTCGGGCGGGGGGGCGGTAACGGCCGGGGAGCTGTTTTTT